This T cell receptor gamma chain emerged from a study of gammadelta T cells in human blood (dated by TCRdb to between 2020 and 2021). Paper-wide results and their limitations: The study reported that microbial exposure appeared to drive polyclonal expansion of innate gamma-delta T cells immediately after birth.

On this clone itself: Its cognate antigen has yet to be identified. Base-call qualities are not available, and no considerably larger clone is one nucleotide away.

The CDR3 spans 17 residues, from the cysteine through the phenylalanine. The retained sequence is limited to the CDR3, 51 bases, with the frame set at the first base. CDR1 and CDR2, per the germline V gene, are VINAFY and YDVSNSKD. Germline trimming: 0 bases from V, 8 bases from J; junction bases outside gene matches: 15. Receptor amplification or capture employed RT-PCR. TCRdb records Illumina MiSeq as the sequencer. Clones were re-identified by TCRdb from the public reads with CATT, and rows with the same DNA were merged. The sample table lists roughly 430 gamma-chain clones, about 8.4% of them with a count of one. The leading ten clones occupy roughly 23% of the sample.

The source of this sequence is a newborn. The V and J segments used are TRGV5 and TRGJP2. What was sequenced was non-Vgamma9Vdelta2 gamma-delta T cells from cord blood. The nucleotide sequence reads TGTGCCACCTGGGACAGGCAAAGGTGGAGGGGGGATTGGATCAAGACGTTT. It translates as CATWDRQRWRGDWIKTF.